This TCR beta chain was profiled in a study of a mutant IDH1 vaccine in newly diagnosed glioma. Study in general: Prior therapy was radiotherapy, temozolomide, or both; most received both.

The sample's time point: week 35, safety follow-up. Doses comprised 300 ug of mutant IDH1 20-mer peptide each, plus topical imiquimod. Donors' newly diagnosed IDH1-mutant WHO grade 3 or 4 astrocytomas lacked nuclear ATRX. A note on this clone: Antigen specificity is unknown. One end of the junction varies from germline; a read error may be responsible.

Assay: immunoSEQ multiplex PCR; the TCRdb copy retains only in-frame clones and omits some. The table has about 72,000 clones, almost 85% seen once. Findings and limits, study-wide: Changes to the top peripheral T cell clonotypes appeared unrelated to pseudoprogression. Researchers report vaccine-induced immune responses in just under 95% of patients.

This CDR3 is 15 amino acids long. Per germline, CDR1 SSHAT and CDR2 FNYEAQ (reference sequence). Sequences were derived from PBMCs, sampled from a glioma patient whose treatment included an IDH1 peptide vaccine. The chain uses TRBV7-7 and TRBJ2-1; D may be TRBD2 (7 bases). This clonotype was sampled from a young man with glioma. CDR3 loop: CASSLGGGGNNEQFF. DNA of the CDR3: TGTGCTAGCAGCTTAGGCGGGGGCGGTAACAATGAGCAGTTCTTC.